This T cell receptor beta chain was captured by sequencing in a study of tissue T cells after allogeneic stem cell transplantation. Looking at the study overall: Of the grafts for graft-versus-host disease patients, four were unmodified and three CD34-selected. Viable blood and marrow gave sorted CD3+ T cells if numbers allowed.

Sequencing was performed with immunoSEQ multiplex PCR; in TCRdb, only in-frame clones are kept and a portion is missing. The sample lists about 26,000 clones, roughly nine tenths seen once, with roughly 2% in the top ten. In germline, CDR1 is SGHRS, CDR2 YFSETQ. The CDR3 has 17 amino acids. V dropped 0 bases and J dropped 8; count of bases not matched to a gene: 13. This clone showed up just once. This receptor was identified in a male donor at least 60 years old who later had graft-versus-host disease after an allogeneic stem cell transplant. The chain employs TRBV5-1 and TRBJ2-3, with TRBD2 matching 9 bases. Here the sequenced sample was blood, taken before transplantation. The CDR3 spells CASSLAVVAGDIRTQYF. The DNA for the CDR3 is TGCGCCAGCAGCTTGGCCGTGGTAGCGGGAGATATACGTACGCAGTATTTT.